The TCR beta chain under discussion was sequenced for a study of identifying expanded T cells in peripheral blood. V was shortened by 0 bases and J by 4 bases, with 17 bases between the two germline ends. The germline V gene has CDR1 LNHNV and CDR2 YYDKDF (reference sequence). CDR3 size: 17 residues. A remark on this clone: Antigen specificity is unknown.

Overall study results and limits: Variance in clone template counts between two-week samples significantly increased with total template count across all healthy donors. Over approximately two and four weeks, about 15 and 19 clones changed, versus around 1.2 between replicates.

The data were produced by immunoSEQ multiplex PCR, yet TCRdb's version contains in-frame clones alone and is incomplete. The sample lists some 100,000 clones; 87% were seen once. Healthy donors had no documented immune events, such as infections, while sampled. Sequencing used blood. The rearrangement joins TRBV15 to TRBJ2-3; possibly TRBD2 for D (6 bases). This sequence was found in a person between 18 and 75 years old in good health. DNA for the CDR3: TGTGCCACCAGCAGAGACATCATGGGGGGAAATTCAGATACGCAGTATTTT. It codes for CATSRDIMGGNSDTQYF.